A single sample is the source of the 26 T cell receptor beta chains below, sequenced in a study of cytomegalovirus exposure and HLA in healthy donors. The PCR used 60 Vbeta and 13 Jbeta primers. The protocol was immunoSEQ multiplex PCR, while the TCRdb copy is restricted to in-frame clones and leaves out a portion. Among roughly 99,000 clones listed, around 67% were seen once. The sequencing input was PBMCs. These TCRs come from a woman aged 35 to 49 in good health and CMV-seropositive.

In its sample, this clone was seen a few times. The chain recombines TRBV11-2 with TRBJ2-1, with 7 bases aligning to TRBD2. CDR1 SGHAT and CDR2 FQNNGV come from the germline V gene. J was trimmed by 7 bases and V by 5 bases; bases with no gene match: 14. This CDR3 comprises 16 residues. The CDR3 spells CASSRPINGGTNEQFF. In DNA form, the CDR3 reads TGTGCCAGCAGCCGCCCTATCAACGGGGGGACGAATGAGCAGTTCTTC. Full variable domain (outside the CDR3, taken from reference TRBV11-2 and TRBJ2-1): EAGVAQSPRYKIIEKRQSVAFWCNPISGHATLYWYQQILGQGPKLLIQFQNNGVVDDSQLPKDRFSAERLKGVDSTLKIQPAKLEDSAVYLCASSRPINGGTNEQFFGPGTRLTVL.

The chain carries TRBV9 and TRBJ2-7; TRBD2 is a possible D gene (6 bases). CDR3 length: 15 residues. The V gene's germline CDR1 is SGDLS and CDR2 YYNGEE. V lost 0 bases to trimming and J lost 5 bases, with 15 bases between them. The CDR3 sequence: CASSVGLARTHEQYF. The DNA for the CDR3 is TGTGCCAGCAGCGTAGGCCTAGCGAGGACACACGAGCAGTACTTC.

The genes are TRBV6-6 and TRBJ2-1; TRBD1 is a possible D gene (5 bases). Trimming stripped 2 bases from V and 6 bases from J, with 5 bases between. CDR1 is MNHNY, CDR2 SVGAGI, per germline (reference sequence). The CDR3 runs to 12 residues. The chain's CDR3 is CASSYQGNEQFF. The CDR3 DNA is TGTGCCAGCAGTTACCAGGGCAATGAGCAGTTCTTC.

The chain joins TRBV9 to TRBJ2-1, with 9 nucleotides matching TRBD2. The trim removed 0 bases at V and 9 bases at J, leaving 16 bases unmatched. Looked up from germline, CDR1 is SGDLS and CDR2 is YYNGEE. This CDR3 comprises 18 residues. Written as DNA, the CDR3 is TGTGCCAGCAGCGTAGATCCCGCGACTAGCGGCTACCTCAGTGAGCAGTTCTTC. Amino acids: CASSVDPATSGYLSEQFF.

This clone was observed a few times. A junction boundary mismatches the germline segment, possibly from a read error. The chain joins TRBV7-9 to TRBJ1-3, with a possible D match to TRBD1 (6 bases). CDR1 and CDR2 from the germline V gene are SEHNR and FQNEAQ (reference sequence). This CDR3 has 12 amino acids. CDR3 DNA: TGTTCCAGCAGCTCAGGGGACAACACCATATATTTT. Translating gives CSSSSGDNTIYF. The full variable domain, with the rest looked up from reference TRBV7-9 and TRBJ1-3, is DTGVSQNPRHKITKRGQNVTFRCDPISEHNRLYWYRQTLGQGPEFLTYFQNEAQLEKSRLLSDRFSAERPKGSFSTLEIQRTEQGDSAMYLCSSSSGDNTIYFGEGSWLTVV.

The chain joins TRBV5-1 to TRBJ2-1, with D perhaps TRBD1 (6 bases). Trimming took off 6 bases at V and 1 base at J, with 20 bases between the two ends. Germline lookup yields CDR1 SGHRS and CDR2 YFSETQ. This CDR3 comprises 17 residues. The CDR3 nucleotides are TGCGCCAGCATGAGGAGCTCAAACAGGGCATCCTACAATGAGCAGTTCTTC. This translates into CASMRSSNRASYNEQFF. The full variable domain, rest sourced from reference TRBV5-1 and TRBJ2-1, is KAGVTQTPRYLIKTRGQQVTLSCSPISGHRSVSWYQQTPGQGLQFLFEYFSETQRNKGNFPGRFSGRQFSNSRSEMNVSTLELGDSALYLCASMRSSNRASYNEQFFGPGTRLTVL.

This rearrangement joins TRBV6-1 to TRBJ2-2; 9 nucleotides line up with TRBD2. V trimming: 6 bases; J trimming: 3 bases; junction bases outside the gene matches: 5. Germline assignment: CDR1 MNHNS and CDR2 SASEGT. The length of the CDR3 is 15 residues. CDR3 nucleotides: TGTGCCAGCAGAGGCGGGAGGGGGGACACCGGGGAGCTGTTTTTT. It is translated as CASRGGRGDTGELFF.

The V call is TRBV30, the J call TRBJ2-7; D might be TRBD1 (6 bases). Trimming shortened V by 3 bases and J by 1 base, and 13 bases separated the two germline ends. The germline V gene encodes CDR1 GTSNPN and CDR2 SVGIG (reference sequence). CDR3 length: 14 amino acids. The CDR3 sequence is CAWSMGQGSYEQYF. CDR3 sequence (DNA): TGTGCCTGGAGCATGGGCCAGGGGTCCTACGAGCAGTACTTC.

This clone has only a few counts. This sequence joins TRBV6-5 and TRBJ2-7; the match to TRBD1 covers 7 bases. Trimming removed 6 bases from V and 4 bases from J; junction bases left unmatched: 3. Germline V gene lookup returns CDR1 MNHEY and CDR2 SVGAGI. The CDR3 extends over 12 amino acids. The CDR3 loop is CASSRDSYEQYF. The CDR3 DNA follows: TGTGCCAGCAGCCGGGACAGTTACGAGCAGTACTTC.

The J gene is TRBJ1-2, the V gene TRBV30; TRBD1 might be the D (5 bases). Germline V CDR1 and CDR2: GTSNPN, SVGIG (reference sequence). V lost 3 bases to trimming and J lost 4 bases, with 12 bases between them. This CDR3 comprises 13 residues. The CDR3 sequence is CAWSALRGYGYTF. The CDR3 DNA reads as TGTGCCTGGAGCGCCCTTAGGGGCTATGGCTACACCTTC.

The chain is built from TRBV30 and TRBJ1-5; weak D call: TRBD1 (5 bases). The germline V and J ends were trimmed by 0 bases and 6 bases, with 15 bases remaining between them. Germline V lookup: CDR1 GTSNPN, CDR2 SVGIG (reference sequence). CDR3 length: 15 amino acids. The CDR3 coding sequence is TGTGCCTGGAGTGTAGAATGGGGGGGAGGTCAGCCCCAGCATTTT. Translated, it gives CAWSVEWGGGQPQHF.

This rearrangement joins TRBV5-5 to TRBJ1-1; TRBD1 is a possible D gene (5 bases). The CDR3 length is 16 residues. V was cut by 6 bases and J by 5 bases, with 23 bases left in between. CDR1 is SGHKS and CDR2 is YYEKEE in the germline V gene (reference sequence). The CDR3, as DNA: TGTGCCAGCACCCAAGGGCAGGGCCTCGCTCGGACTGAAGCTTTCTTT. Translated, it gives CASTQGQGLARTEAFF.

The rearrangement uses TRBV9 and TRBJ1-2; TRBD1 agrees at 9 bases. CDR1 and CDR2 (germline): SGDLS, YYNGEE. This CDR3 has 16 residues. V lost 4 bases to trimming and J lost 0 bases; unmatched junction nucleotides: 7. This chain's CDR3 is CASSQGQGQSNYGYTF. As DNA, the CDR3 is TGTGCCAGCAGCCAAGGACAGGGGCAATCTAACTATGGCTACACCTTC.

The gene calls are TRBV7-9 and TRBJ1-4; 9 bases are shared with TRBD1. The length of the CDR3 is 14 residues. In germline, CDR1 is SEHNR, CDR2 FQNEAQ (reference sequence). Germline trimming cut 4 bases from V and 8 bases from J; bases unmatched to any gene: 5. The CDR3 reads CASSWTGAREKLFF. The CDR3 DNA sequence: TGTGCCAGCAGCTGGACAGGGGCCCGAGAAAAACTGTTTTTT.

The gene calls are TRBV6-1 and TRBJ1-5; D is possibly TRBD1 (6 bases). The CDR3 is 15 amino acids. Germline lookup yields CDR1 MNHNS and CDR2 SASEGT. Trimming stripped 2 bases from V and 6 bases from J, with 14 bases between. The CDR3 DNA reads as TGTGCCAGCAGTGAATTTCGTGGGGGCGGTCAGCCCCAGCATTTT. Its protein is CASSEFRGGGQPQHF.

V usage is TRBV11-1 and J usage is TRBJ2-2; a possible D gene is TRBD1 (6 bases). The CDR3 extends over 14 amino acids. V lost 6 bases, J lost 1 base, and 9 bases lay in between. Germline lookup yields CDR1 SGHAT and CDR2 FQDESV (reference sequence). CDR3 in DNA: TGTGCCAGCAGGCCGACAGGGAACACCGGGGAGCTGTTTTTT. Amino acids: CASRPTGNTGELFF.

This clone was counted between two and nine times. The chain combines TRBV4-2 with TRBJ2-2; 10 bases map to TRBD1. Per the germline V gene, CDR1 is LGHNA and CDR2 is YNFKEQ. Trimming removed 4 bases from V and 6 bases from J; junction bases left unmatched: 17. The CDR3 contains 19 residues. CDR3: CASSPQPEPGQGKAGELFF. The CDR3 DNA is TGTGCCAGCAGCCCGCAACCCGAACCGGGACAGGGGAAGGCCGGGGAGCTGTTTTTT.

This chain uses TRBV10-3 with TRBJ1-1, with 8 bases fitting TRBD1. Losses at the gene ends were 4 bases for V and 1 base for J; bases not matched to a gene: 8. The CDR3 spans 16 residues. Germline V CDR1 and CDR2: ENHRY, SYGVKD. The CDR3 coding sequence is TGTGCCATCAGTGGGAGTACCGGACAGGGGAACACTGAAGCTTTCTTT. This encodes CAISGSTGQGNTEAFF.

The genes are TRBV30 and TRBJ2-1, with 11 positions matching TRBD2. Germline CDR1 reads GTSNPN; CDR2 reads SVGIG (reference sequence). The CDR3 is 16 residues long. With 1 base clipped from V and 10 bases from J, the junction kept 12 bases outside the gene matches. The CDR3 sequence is CAWSGGGVAGGPEQFF. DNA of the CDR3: TGTGCCTGGAGTGGGGGAGGGGTAGCGGGGGGGCCCGAGCAGTTCTTC.

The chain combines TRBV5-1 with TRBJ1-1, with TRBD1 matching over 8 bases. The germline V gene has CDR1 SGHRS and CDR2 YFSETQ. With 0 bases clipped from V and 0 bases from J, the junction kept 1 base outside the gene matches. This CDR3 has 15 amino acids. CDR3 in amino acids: CASSLGDRMNTEAFF. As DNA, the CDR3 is TGCGCCAGCAGCTTGGGGGACAGGATGAACACTGAAGCTTTCTTT. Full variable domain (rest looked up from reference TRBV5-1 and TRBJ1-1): KAGVTQTPRYLIKTRGQQVTLSCSPISGHRSVSWYQQTPGQGLQFLFEYFSETQRNKGNFPGRFSGRQFSNSRSEMNVSTLELGDSALYLCASSLGDRMNTEAFFGQGTRLTVV.

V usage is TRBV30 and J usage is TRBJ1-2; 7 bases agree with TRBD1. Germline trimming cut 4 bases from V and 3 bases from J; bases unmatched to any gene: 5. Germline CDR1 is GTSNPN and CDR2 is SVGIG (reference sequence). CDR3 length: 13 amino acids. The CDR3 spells CAWIRGPDYGYTF. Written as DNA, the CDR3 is TGTGCCTGGATAAGGGGGCCTGACTATGGCTACACCTTC.

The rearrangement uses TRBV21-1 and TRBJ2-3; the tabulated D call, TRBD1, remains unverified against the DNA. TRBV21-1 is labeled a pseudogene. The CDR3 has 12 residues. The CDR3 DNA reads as TGTGCCAGCAGCTGGCAGTCGGATACGCAGTATTTT. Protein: CASSWQSDTQYF.

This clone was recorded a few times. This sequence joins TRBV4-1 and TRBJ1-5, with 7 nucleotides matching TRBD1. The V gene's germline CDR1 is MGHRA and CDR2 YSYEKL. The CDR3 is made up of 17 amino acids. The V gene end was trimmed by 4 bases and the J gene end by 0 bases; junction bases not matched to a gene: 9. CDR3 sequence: CASSPRRDSYSNQPQHF. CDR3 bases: TGCGCCAGCAGCCCCCGCCGGGACAGTTATAGCAATCAGCCCCAGCATTTT.

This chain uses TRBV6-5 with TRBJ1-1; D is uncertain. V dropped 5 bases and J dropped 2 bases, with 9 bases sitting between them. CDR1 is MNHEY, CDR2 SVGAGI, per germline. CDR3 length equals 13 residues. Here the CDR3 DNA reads TGTGCCAGCAGTCTCGGGTTCAACACTGAAGCTTTCTTT. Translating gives CASSLGFNTEAFF.

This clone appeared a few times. CDR3 sequence reads: CASILAGSTDTQYF. In nucleotides, the CDR3 is TGTGCCAGCATTCTCGCGGGAAGCACAGATACGCAGTATTTT. This chain joins TRBV2 and TRBJ2-3; TRBD2 might be the D (6 bases). The germline V gene encodes CDR1 SNHLY and CDR2 FYNNEI. The CDR3 runs to 14 residues. Between the trimmed V and J ends, which lost 7 bases and 0 bases, there was a span of 11 bases.

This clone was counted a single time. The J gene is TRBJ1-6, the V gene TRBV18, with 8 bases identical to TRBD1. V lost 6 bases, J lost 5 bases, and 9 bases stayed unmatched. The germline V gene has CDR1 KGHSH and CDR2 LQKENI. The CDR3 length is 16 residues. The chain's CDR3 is CASSRQTGANNSPLHF. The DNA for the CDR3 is TGTGCCAGCTCTCGCCAGACAGGGGCAAATAATTCACCCCTCCACTTT.